The present T cell receptor (beta chain) was sequenced within a study of T cells in Graves' hyperthyroidism and ophthalmopathy. It was RNA transcripts that yielded the amplified TCR beta CDR3 regions. HTBI primers were employed in a first-round RT-PCR of the TCR CDR3. TCRdb independently ran MiXCR on the multiplex PCR reads; one entry per CDR3 protein. The sample lists about 400,000 distinct CDR3 sequences, approximately 15% occurring once. The CDR3 covers 16 residues. V lost 0 bases and J lost 0; bases outside the gene matches: 2. CDR1 is DFQATT, CDR2 SNEGSKA, per germline (reference sequence). The chain couples TRBV20-1 to TRBJ2-6; 7 positions match TRBD2. Sequencing was carried out using blood. This clonotype was sampled from a woman in her twenties or thirties with Graves' hyperthyroidism. The CDR3: CSARERGSSGANVLTF. For the CDR3, the DNA is TGCAGTGCTAGAGAGCGGGGGAGCTCTGGGGCCAACGTCCTGACTTTC.